One sample yielded the 21 T cell receptor beta chains listed below, sequenced in a study of spatial heterogeneity in lung cancer. TCRdb redid the calling of the 5' RACE reads with MiXCR, one entry per CDR3 protein. This sample carries 25,000 or so distinct CDR3 sequences, around 5.1% of them seen once, and the ten largest clones take under 6.5%. The time point here: sample taken at primary tumor resection. Sequenced material: PBMCs, taken at surgery. The source is a male donor with early-stage non-small cell lung cancer.

The chain recombines TRBV3-1 with TRBJ2-5; maybe TRBD1 (5 bases). Trimming cost V 1 base and J 13 bases, with 10 bases left between them. The CDR3 runs 11 residues. Germline V gene lookup returns CDR1 LGHDT and CDR2 YNNKEL (reference sequence). The CDR3 nucleotides read TGTGCCAGCAGCCAAGGGGGCCCCGGGTACTTC. Protein: CASSQGGPGYF.

The chain is built from TRBV29-1 and TRBJ1-1; D is possibly TRBD1 (6 bases). There are 13 residues in the CDR3. V was cut by 4 bases and J by 3 bases, with 12 bases left in between. Looked up from germline, CDR1 is SQVTM and CDR2 is ANQGSEA. The CDR3 is CSVGANRDTEAFF. The CDR3 coding sequence is TGCAGCGTTGGGGCAAACAGGGACACTGAAGCTTTCTTT.

In this sample, this clonotype turned up many times. This chain joins TRBV19 and TRBJ2-7; no reliable D call. The CDR3 contains 15 residues. Per the germline V gene, CDR1 is LNHDA and CDR2 is SQIVND (reference sequence). Trimming shortened V by 4 bases and J by 1 base, and 14 bases separated the two germline ends. The CDR3 here is CASSKRTDASYEQYF. DNA for the CDR3: TGTGCCAGTAGTAAGAGGACCGATGCTTCCTACGAGCAGTACTTC.

This clonotype was recorded at least ten times. The rearrangement links TRBV7-2 to TRBJ2-7; a possible D gene is TRBD1 (6 bases). The V end was cut by 5 bases, the J end by 3 bases, with 11 bases between. Germline V CDR1 and CDR2: SGHTA, FQGNSA. The CDR3 is made up of 13 amino acids. The CDR3 is CASSPRQDYEQYF. The CDR3 coding sequence is TGTGCCAGCAGCCCTAGACAGGACTACGAGCAGTACTTC.

This clonotype has at least ten counts. The gene calls are TRBV20-1 and TRBJ2-5; 8 positions agree with TRBD1. Germline V lookup: CDR1 DFQATT, CDR2 SNEGSKA (reference sequence). Losses at the gene ends were 5 bases for V and 2 bases for J; bases not matched to a gene: 7. The CDR3 extends over 14 amino acids. The CDR3 here is CSAALGQAQETQYF. The CDR3 DNA is TGCAGTGCTGCCTTGGGACAGGCGCAAGAGACCCAGTACTTC.

By proportion, this clonotype is medium-sized (0.01 to 0.1%). The chain recombines TRBV20-1 with TRBJ2-3; D is unclear. Per the germline V gene, CDR1 is DFQATT and CDR2 is SNEGSKA (reference sequence). The CDR3 covers 13 residues. The V gene lost 0 bases and the J gene lost 2 bases, with 6 bases spanning the gap. The CDR3 spells CSARDGSTDTQYF. The CDR3, as DNA: TGCAGTGCTAGAGACGGGTCCACAGATACGCAGTATTTT.

This clonotype was seen ten or more times. The gene calls are TRBV21-1 and TRBJ2-7; the D call of TRBD1 is as the table states it, not checked on the DNA. TRBV21-1 is tagged as a pseudogene. This CDR3 comprises 15 residues. CDR3 residues: CASSPLLWGPDEQYF. As DNA, the CDR3 is TGTGCCAGCAGCCCCCTGCTTTGGGGGCCTGACGAGCAGTACTTC.

At least ten counts were recorded for this clonotype. V gene TRBV28 combines with J gene TRBJ2-7; D is unresolved. CDR1 MDHEN and CDR2 SYDVKM come from the germline V gene. The CDR3 consists of 13 residues. V was pared by 7 bases and J by 5 bases, with 15 bases between. The CDR3 spells CASKSADLNEQYF. CDR3 bases: TGTGCCAGCAAAAGCGCAGATTTAAACGAGCAGTACTTC.

There are many counts of this clonotype. The chain has TRBV7-6 and TRBJ1-1; D is unresolved. V was clipped by 5 bases and J by 3 bases, with 13 bases between them. The CDR3 has 14 residues. Germline assignment: CDR1 SGHVS and CDR2 FNYEAQ. The CDR3 reads CASSPEAGDTEAFF. For the CDR3, the DNA is TGTGCCAGCAGCCCCGAAGCAGGTGACACTGAAGCTTTCTTT.

This clonotype was seen many times. The chain recombines TRBV12-3 or TRBV12-4 with TRBJ1-4, with D tentatively TRBD1 (5 bases). Between the trimmed V and J ends, which lost 3 bases and 1 base, there was a span of 15 bases. The CDR3 covers 17 residues. This CDR3 reads CASSLSIVGGTNEKLFF. In DNA form, the CDR3 reads TGTGCCAGCAGTTTGAGCATAGTGGGGGGAACTAATGAAAAACTGTTTTTT.

The sample holds many counts of this clonotype. This chain connects TRBV7-2 to TRBJ1-2; D gene unclear. This CDR3 spans 13 amino acids. Germline loops: CDR1 SGHTA, CDR2 FQGNSA. With 3 bases removed from V and 6 bases from J, the gap between germline ends came to 11 bases. CDR3 DNA sequence: TGTGCCAGCAGCTTCAGTCCCCAAGATGGCTACACCTTC. Translating gives CASSFSPQDGYTF.

This clonotype came up many times. CDR3 residues: CASSLNWDSPLHF. In DNA form, the CDR3 reads TGTGCCAGCAGCTTAAATTGGGATTCACCCCTCCACTTT. This chain connects TRBV7-3 to TRBJ1-6; D is unclear. Trimming took 1 base from V and 8 from J, leaving 6 bases between them. This CDR3 has 13 residues. The germline gives CDR1 SGHTA, CDR2 FQGTGA.

Many counts were recorded for this clonotype. J is TRBJ2-1 and V is TRBV20-1; tentatively, D is TRBD2 (6 bases). Germline V lookup: CDR1 DFQATT, CDR2 SNEGSKA (reference sequence). This CDR3 comprises 15 residues. The germline V and J ends were trimmed by 5 bases and 5 bases, with 19 bases remaining between them. The CDR3 coding sequence is TGCAGTGCTGACAGACTAGTTAGGGCGCACAATGAGCAGTTCTTC. It yields the protein CSADRLVRAHNEQFF.

This clonotype has at least ten counts. The chain carries TRBV24-1 and TRBJ2-1; D tentatively reads TRBD1 or TRBD2 (5 bases each). Germline V gene sequence: CDR1 KGHDR, CDR2 SFDVKD. V dropped 0 bases and J dropped 7 bases, with 6 bases sitting between them. This CDR3 is built from 13 residues. CDR3 coding DNA: TGTGCCACCAGTGATTTGTGGGGGAATGAGCAGTTCTTC. It codes for CATSDLWGNEQFF.

This clonotype appeared many times. This chain joins TRBV4-2 and TRBJ2-1; 8 bases are shared with TRBD2. Germline loops: CDR1 LGHNA, CDR2 YNFKEQ. The CDR3 runs 18 residues. V shed 1 base and J 7 bases; nucleotides not matched to a gene: 15. The CDR3 DNA reads TGTGCCAGCAGCCAAGCCGCCCGGCTGGCGGGAGGTAGGAATGAGCAGTTCTTC. Its translation is CASSQAARLAGGRNEQFF.

The table lists this clonotype with many counts. J is TRBJ1-1 and V is TRBV7-2; a possible D gene is TRBD1 (6 bases). The germline V gene encodes CDR1 SGHTA and CDR2 FQGNSA. The V gene lost 2 bases and the J gene lost 1 base, with 14 bases spanning the gap. This CDR3 contains 16 residues. CDR3 bases: TGTGCCAGCAGCTTAACGCGGGGGGCAGAGAACACTGAAGCTTTCTTT. Residues: CASSLTRGAENTEAFF.

This clonotype was counted ten times or more. The chain couples TRBV7-2 to TRBJ2-3, with D uncertain. This CDR3 contains 12 residues. Looked up from germline, CDR1 is SGHTA and CDR2 is FQGNSA. The germline V and J ends were trimmed by 5 bases and 4 bases, with 7 bases remaining between them. The CDR3 spells CASSPWPDTQYF. The CDR3 DNA reads as TGTGCCAGCAGCCCGTGGCCAGATACGCAGTATTTT. The whole variable domain, remainder taken from reference TRBV7-2 and TRBJ2-3, is GAGVSQSPSNKVTEKGKDVELRCDPISGHTALYWYRQSLGQGLEFLIYFQGNSAPDKSGLPSDRFSAERTGGSVSTLTIQRTQQEDSAVYLCASSPWPDTQYFGPGTRLTVL.

This clonotype was seen repeatedly, ten times or more. V is TRBV9 and J is TRBJ1-1; 10 positions match TRBD1. Germline V gene data show CDR1 as SGDLS and CDR2 as YYNGEE. The CDR3 totals 13 residues. V lost 6 bases and J lost 4; bases outside the gene matches: 3. For the CDR3, the DNA is TGTGCCAGCAAGAGGACAGGGGGCACTGAAGCTTTCTTT. Its translation: CASKRTGGTEAFF.

This clonotype was seen many times. The chain recombines TRBV5-1 with TRBJ2-1; the D gene is possibly TRBD1 (6 bases). Between the trimmed V and J ends, which lost 4 bases and 9 bases, there was a span of 17 bases. Germline CDR1 and CDR2: SGHRS and YFSETQ. This CDR3 comprises 14 residues. In nucleotides, the CDR3 is TGCGCCAGCAGCCTCGTGGGGGCCACCGGTGAGCAGTTCTTC. It yields the protein CASSLVGATGEQFF.

The V and J genes are TRBV5-4 and TRBJ1-2, with 10 bases lining up with TRBD1. The junction had 4 bases not matched to a gene; V was cut back by 4 bases and J by 4 bases. Germline V gene lookup returns CDR1 SGHNT and CDR2 YYREEE (reference sequence). This CDR3 has 14 residues. CDR3 bases: TGTGCCAGCAGCCGACAGGGGGCGAGCTATGGCTACACCTTC. Translation gives CASSRQGASYGYTF.

In this sample, this clonotype turned up many times. The rearrangement links TRBV9 to TRBJ2-3, with D perhaps matching TRBD1 or TRBD2 (5 bases each). There are 16 residues in the CDR3. Between the trimmed V and J ends, which lost 2 bases and 1 base, there was a span of 14 bases. Germline CDR1 is SGDLS and CDR2 is YYNGEE. The CDR3, as DNA: TGTGCCAGCAGCGTGTCTAGGGACGGCCGCACAGATACGCAGTATTTT. It codes for CASSVSRDGRTDTQYF. The whole variable domain, remainder taken from reference TRBV9 and TRBJ2-3, is DSGVTQTPKHLITATGQRVTLRCSPRSGDLSVYWYQQSLDQGLQFLIQYYNGEERAKGNILERFSAQQFPDLHSELNLSSLELGDSALYFCASSVSRDGRTDTQYFGPGTRLTVL.